Each of the 22 T cell receptor beta chains below was sequenced from the same sample in a study of beta chain bispecific antibodies for T cell cancers. No cognate antigen is known for these TCRs. Study-level points and caveats: In these mixed samples, most targeted TRBV reads derived from the leukemia cell line.

Expansion lasted around 3 days, with either anti-CD3 antibody OKT3 or CD3/CD28 beads. TCRdb re-analysed the 5' RACE reads in MiXCR, keeping a single row per CDR3 protein. This sample has some 20,000 distinct CDR3 sequences, with approximately 2.5% found just once. Sequenced material: healthy donor T cells cultured with leukemia cells. All receptors derive from a human donor in good health. Some clones in this sample may be carry-over from other donors' samples.

This clonotype was picked up many times. The chain combines TRBV15 with TRBJ1-2, with a possible D match to TRBD1 (5 bases). CDR3 length: 12 amino acids. Looked up from germline, CDR1 is LNHNV and CDR2 is YYDKDF (reference sequence). Trimming removed 5 bases at V and 8 bases at J, with 12 bases between. This chain's CDR3 is CATSAARGGYTF. CDR3 DNA: TGTGCCACCAGCGCCGCCCGGGGGGGCTACACCTTC.

On this clonotype: A much larger clone lies one base from this, so it may be a read error. This chain uses TRBV5-1 with TRBJ1-1; 8 bases are shared with TRBD1. The CDR3 runs to 13 residues. The germline V gene has CDR1 SGHRS and CDR2 YFSETQ. The CDR3 is CASSFGQGTGAFF. The CDR3 DNA reads TGCGCCAGCAGCTTCGGACAGGGAACTGGAGCTTTCTTT.

This clonotype was recorded at least ten times. Sequence at one end of the junction differs from germline and may be a read error. The gene calls are TRBV7-2 and TRBJ2-7, with a possible D match to TRBD1 (5 bases). This CDR3 is 14 amino acids long. CDR1 is SGHTA and CDR2 is FQGNSA in the germline V gene. The CDR3 loop reads CASSVALDTYEQYF. The CDR3, as DNA: TGTGCCAGCAGCGTAGCACTGGACACCTACGAGCAGTACTTC. Full variable domain (missing parts from reference TRBV7-2 and TRBJ2-7): GAGVSQSPSNKVTEKGKDVELRCDPISGHTALYWYRQSLGQGLEFLIYFQGNSAPDKSGLPSDRFSAERTGGSVSTLTIQRTQQEDSAVYLCASSVALDTYEQYFGPGTRLTVT.

This clonotype was observed at least ten times. The J gene is TRBJ1-1, the V gene TRBV11-2, with D unclear. The CDR3 covers 15 residues. Per the germline V gene, CDR1 is SGHAT and CDR2 is FQNNGV. The V end was cut by 3 bases, the J end by 3 bases, with 14 bases between. The CDR3 region has the DNA TGTGCCAGCAGCTTTTTTTTGGAGTGGGACACTGAAGCTTTCTTT. Translated, it gives CASSFFLEWDTEAFF.

This clonotype was seen at least ten times. The rearrangement uses TRBV19 and TRBJ2-7; weak D call: TRBD1 (5 bases). Per germline, CDR1 LNHDA and CDR2 SQIVND (reference sequence). V was cut by 5 bases and J by 5 bases, with 13 bases left in between. CDR3 size: 13 residues. In DNA form, the CDR3 reads TGTGCCAGTAGTGTCAGGGTGGGCGACGAGCAGTACTTC. This encodes CASSVRVGDEQYF.

This clonotype was found many times. The gene calls are TRBV2 and TRBJ2-1; TRBD1 matches at 7 bases. V was clipped by 6 bases and J by 7 bases; unmatched bases: 18. CDR3 length: 17 amino acids. CDR1 SNHLY and CDR2 FYNNEI come from the germline V gene. CDR3 nucleotides: TGTGCCAGCAGCCCAATCGCGTTGACAGGGAGTCGTAATGAGCAGTTCTTC. As protein: CASSPIALTGSRNEQFF.

Ten or more counts support this clonotype. V usage is TRBV19 and J usage is TRBJ1-1; no clear D. The germline V gene has CDR1 LNHDA and CDR2 SQIVND (reference sequence). The CDR3 is 12 amino acids. V lost 6 bases and J 5 bases, leaving 10 bases between the germline ends. This chain's CDR3 is CASSHGGTEAFF. The DNA for the CDR3 is TGTGCCAGTAGCCACGGTGGAACTGAAGCTTTCTTT.

This clonotype occurred many times. The chain couples TRBV11-2 to TRBJ2-3; maybe TRBD2 (7 bases). In germline, CDR1 is SGHAT, CDR2 FQNNGV. The V gene lost 5 bases and the J gene lost 6 bases, with 30 bases spanning the gap. The CDR3 totals 19 residues. In DNA form, the CDR3 reads TGTGCCAGCAGCACCCCTAGGGGGGGGCTCCTCGGGTCCTCGGATACGCAGTATTTT. This sequence encodes CASSTPRGGLLGSSDTQYF.

This clonotype was counted many times. V and J are TRBV27 and TRBJ2-3; D uncertain. CDR1 and CDR2 from the germline V gene are MNHEY and SMNVEV (reference sequence). CDR3 length: 12 residues. Trimming stripped 3 bases from V and 7 bases from J, with 8 bases between. The CDR3 spells CASSFGDNTQYF. The CDR3 coding sequence is TGTGCCAGCAGTTTTGGGGATAATACGCAGTATTTT.

This clonotype was seen at least ten times. The V gene is TRBV11-2, the J gene TRBJ2-5; D remains ambiguous. CDR3 length equals 14 residues. Trimming left V 0 bases short and J 0 bases short, with 5 bases between. Germline lookup yields CDR1 SGHAT and CDR2 FQNNGV. The CDR3 DNA sequence: TGTGCCAGCAGCTTAGAGCACCACCAAGAGACCCAGTACTTC. Translating gives CASSLEHHQETQYF.

The sample holds many counts of this clonotype. This sequence joins TRBV6-5 and TRBJ2-4, with 7 bases identical to TRBD2. V was clipped by 4 bases and J by 3 bases; unmatched bases: 6. Germline CDR1 is MNHEY and CDR2 is SVGAGI. CDR3 size: 15 residues. The CDR3 nucleotides are TGTGCCAGCAGTTTCCTCGGGGGGAACAAAAACATTCAGTACTTC. It translates to CASSFLGGNKNIQYF.

The CDR3 bases are TGTGCCAGTAACCAGGGGGCATGGACCGGGGAGCTGTTTTTT. Amino acids: CASNQGAWTGELFF. The gene calls are TRBV19 and TRBJ2-2; 8 bases agree with TRBD1. Germline V gene sequence: CDR1 LNHDA, CDR2 SQIVND (reference sequence). J lost 5 bases, V lost 7 bases, and 6 bases had no gene match. The CDR3 runs 14 residues.

This clonotype was picked up many times. The DNA is left out, because the CDR3 cannot be placed on it with certainty; the CDR3 is given as TCRdb lists it. CDR3 residues: CISVSDCIRGKGKNIQYF. The chain joins TRBV7-5 to TRBJ2-4; TRBD1 is the table's D call, not checked against the DNA. TRBV7-5 constitutes a pseudogene. The CDR3 is 18 residues long, ends included.

This clonotype has at least ten counts. The rearrangement joins TRBV29-1 to TRBJ1-1; D ambiguous. Germline CDR1 and CDR2: SQVTM and ANQGSEA. There are 12 residues in the CDR3. The V end was cut by 0 bases, the J end by 7 bases, with 9 bases between. The CDR3 sequence is CSVEDLRGEAFF. Here the CDR3 DNA reads TGCAGCGTTGAAGATCTTCGGGGTGAAGCTTTCTTT.

The rearrangement joins TRBV27 to TRBJ1-1; possibly TRBD1 for D (5 bases). This CDR3 spans 16 amino acids. V dropped 8 bases and J dropped 3 bases, with 22 bases sitting between them. Germline CDR1 and CDR2: MNHEY and SMNVEV (reference sequence). The DNA for the CDR3 is TGTGCCAGCCGCTACTCACCCCAGGGTCTGGACACTGAAGCTTTCTTT. This encodes CASRYSPQGLDTEAFF.

This clonotype was observed at least ten times. V usage is TRBV7-9 and J usage is TRBJ1-2, with D uncertain. The CDR3 has 17 amino acids. Per germline, CDR1 SEHNR and CDR2 FQNEAQ (reference sequence). The V end lost 7 bases, the J end lost 4 bases, and 25 bases lay between the germline ends. The CDR3 DNA reads as TGTGCCAGCACCTCCGTTGGAACCCCGGTCAAGGGCTATGGCTACACCTTC. Translating gives CASTSVGTPVKGYGYTF. Supplemented by reference TRBV7-9 and TRBJ1-2, the full variable domain reads DTGVSQNPRHKITKRGQNVTFRCDPISEHNRLYWYRQTLGQGPEFLTYFQNEAQLEKSRLLSDRFSAERPKGSFSTLEIQRTEQGDSAMYLCASTSVGTPVKGYGYTFGSGTRLTVV.

This clonotype is labeled as medium-sized. The CDR3 loop is CASSIGGWNEQFF. The CDR3 coding sequence is TGTGCCAGTAGTATAGGTGGATGGAATGAGCAGTTCTTC. The gene calls are TRBV19 and TRBJ2-1; no clear D. V was clipped by 1 base and J by 7 bases, with 8 bases between them. CDR3 length equals 13 residues. Looked up from germline, CDR1 is LNHDA and CDR2 is SQIVND (reference sequence).

This clonotype is judged medium-sized. The chain couples TRBV5-1 to TRBJ2-1; 8 nucleotides line up with TRBD1. CDR3 size: 17 residues. Germline CDR1 SGHRS, CDR2 YFSETQ. Losses at the gene ends were 3 bases for V and 0 bases for J; bases not matched to a gene: 8. The CDR3 DNA reads TGCGCCAGCAGCTCCGCGACAGGGGTTGGCTCCTACAATGAGCAGTTCTTC. It specifies CASSSATGVGSYNEQFF.

This clonotype was counted many times. The J gene is TRBJ2-7, the V gene TRBV6-5, with 7 positions matching TRBD1. There are 15 residues in the CDR3. V gave up 6 bases and J gave up 0 bases; unmatched junction bases: 8. Germline V gene sequence: CDR1 MNHEY, CDR2 SVGAGI. The CDR3, as DNA: TGTGCCAGCAGGGCCGGACAGGCCCTCTCCTACGAGCAGTACTTC. Residues: CASRAGQALSYEQYF.

This clonotype was seen ten or more times. V is TRBV6-5 and J is TRBJ2-1; the D is unclear. The V gene's germline CDR1 is MNHEY and CDR2 SVGAGI. This CDR3 spans 15 amino acids. V lost 4 bases to trimming and J lost 9 bases, with 19 bases between them. CDR3 nucleotides: TGTGCCAGCAGTTTATCCTCAAGGGTGCCCCGTGAGCAGTTCTTC. This gives the protein CASSLSSRVPREQFF.

This clonotype showed up many times. This chain connects TRBV28 to TRBJ2-7, with D perhaps matching TRBD1 (6 bases). V was shortened by 5 bases and J by 2 bases, with 7 bases between the two germline ends. Germline loops: CDR1 MDHEN, CDR2 SYDVKM. The CDR3 extends over 12 amino acids. CDR3 protein: CASSQGPYEQYF. The CDR3 DNA reads as TGTGCCAGCAGTCAGGGGCCCTACGAGCAGTACTTC.

This clonotype has a count of ten or more. This chain connects TRBV3-1 to TRBJ2-7; the D call may be TRBD1 or TRBD2 (5 bases each). The germline V and J ends were trimmed by 1 base and 4 bases, with 17 bases remaining between them. Germline V gene data show CDR1 as LGHDT and CDR2 as YNNKEL (reference sequence). The CDR3 extends over 16 amino acids. The CDR3, as DNA: TGTGCCAGCAGCCAAGGAACAGGCGCCGGAGGTTACGAGCAGTACTTC. Translated, it gives CASSQGTGAGGYEQYF.